Reported below is one T cell receptor (beta chain). There are 15 residues in the CDR3. Deletions cut 4 bases from V and 0 bases from J, with 10 bases between. The germline gives CDR1 LNHNV, CDR2 YYDKDF (reference sequence). The sample originates from a study of blood T cell repertoires in COVID-19. Sequenced by immunoSEQ multiplex PCR; TCRdb stores in-frame clones only, minus some. The sample lists roughly 90,000 clones, about 80% occurring once. The sample consisted of peripheral blood. The chain combines TRBV15 with TRBJ2-1; weak D call: TRBD1 (6 bases). The receptor was isolated from a human donor in a cohort sampled during active COVID-19. CDR3 loop: CATSIQGSSYNEQFF. CDR3 coding DNA: TGTGCCACCAGCATACAGGGTAGCTCCTACAATGAGCAGTTCTTC.